The following is a T cell receptor (beta chain) sequence with its context. Its antigen remains unidentified. Via MiXCR, TCRdb re-called the 5' RACE reads, giving one row per CDR3 protein. Here the sample spans under 700,000 distinct CDR3 sequences, about 17% being singletons. These data are taken from a study of T cells after yellow fever vaccination. Across the study: Fractions low in cell number were prepared with SMART-Seq v4 Ultra Low Input.

Germline trimming cut 2 bases from V and 11 bases from J; bases unmatched to any gene: 7. The CDR3 consists of 14 residues. From germline, CDR1 is SGDLS and CDR2 YYNGEE. Study-level results: Most primary-vaccination clones reappeared after the booster (about 95% CD4, roughly 90% CD8). Bulk-population clonotypes that are abundant could appear as contaminants in FACS-sorted repertoires. Weaker, the secondary response peaked sooner, at day 5 versus 15.

This sequence joins TRBV9 and TRBJ2-1; 10 nucleotides align to TRBD1. The specimen was PBMCs, collected more than 4 days after the first yellow fever vaccination. The receptor's source is a man aged 18 to 35 who received the YFV17D yellow fever vaccine. CDR3 bases: TGTGCCAGCAGCGTCGAGACAGGGGGCGCAAAGCAGTTCTTC. Protein product: CASSVETGGAKQFF.